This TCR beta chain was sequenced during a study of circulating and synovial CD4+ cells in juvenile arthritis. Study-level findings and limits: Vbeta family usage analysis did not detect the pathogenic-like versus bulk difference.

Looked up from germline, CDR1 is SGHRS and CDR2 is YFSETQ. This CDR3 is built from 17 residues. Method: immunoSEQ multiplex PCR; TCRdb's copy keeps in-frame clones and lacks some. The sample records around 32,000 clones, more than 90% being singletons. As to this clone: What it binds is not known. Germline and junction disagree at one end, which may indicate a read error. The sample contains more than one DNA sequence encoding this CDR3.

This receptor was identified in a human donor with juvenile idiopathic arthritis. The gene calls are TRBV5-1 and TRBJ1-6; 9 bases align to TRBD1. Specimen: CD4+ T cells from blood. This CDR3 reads CASSWGQGLSYNSPLHF. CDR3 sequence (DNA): TGCGCCAGCAGCTGGGGACAGGGCCTCTCCTATAATTCCCCCCTCCACTTT.